These T cell receptor beta chains were read from a single sample in a study of graft-versus-host responses after intestinal transplantation. Measured with immunoSEQ multiplex PCR; TCRdb has only the in-frame clones, and not every one. The sample carries more than 85,000 clones, less than 95% recorded once. Their specific antigens are unknown. Sequencing used unstimulated CD8+ T cells sorted from spleen or lymph node cells, obtained before transplant. The receptors come from a human donor who was the organ donor for an intestinal transplant. Both conserved end residues are part of each CDR3. Fields, in order: D gene, J gene, V gene, clone size, CDR3 DNA, CDR3 protein. A D gene is named only where the DNA matches it firmly. Clone sizes are given selectively: once, few, many, or a class where the clone is expanded.

d_call: TRBD2
j_call: TRBJ2-2
v_call: TRBV7-6
clone_size: once
cdr3_nt: TGTGCCAGCTTCGGGACTAGCGGGAGCGGGTCCGGGGAGCTGTTTTTT
cdr3_aa: CASFGTSGSGSGELFF

d_call: -
j_call: TRBJ2-1
v_call: TRBV27
clone_size: -
cdr3_nt: TGTGCCAGCATGGGCTACTACAATGAGCAGTTCTTC
cdr3_aa: CASMGYYNEQFF

d_call: TRBD2
j_call: TRBJ2-5
v_call: TRBV9
clone_size: -
cdr3_nt: TGTGCCAGCAGCGTAGTCGGGACTAGCGGGACCTCTCAAGAGACCCAGTACTTC
cdr3_aa: CASSVVGTSGTSQETQYF

d_call: -
j_call: TRBJ2-5
v_call: TRBV28
clone_size: -
cdr3_nt: TGTGCCAGCAGTTCACCCAGGGTCTTAGGAGAGACCCAGTACTTC
cdr3_aa: CASSSPRVLGETQYF

d_call: -
j_call: TRBJ2-7
v_call: TRBV4-1
clone_size: -
cdr3_nt: TGCGCCAGCAGCCAAAACCTGCCTAGTCCTCACGAGCAGTACTTC
cdr3_aa: CASSQNLPSPHEQYF

d_call: TRBD1
j_call: TRBJ2-2
v_call: TRBV27
clone_size: -
cdr3_nt: TGTGCCAGCAGTACACAGGGGGCGCTCACCGGGGAGCTGTTTTTT
cdr3_aa: CASSTQGALTGELFF

d_call: -
j_call: TRBJ1-2
v_call: TRBV15
clone_size: -
cdr3_nt: TGTGCCACCAGCAGATTTAATTCACAGGGACCGCATGGCTACACCTTC
cdr3_aa: CATSRFNSQGPHGYTF

d_call: TRBD2
j_call: TRBJ2-1
v_call: TRBV15
clone_size: -
cdr3_nt: TGTGCCACCAGAAACCCGACTAGCGGGGATTTTAGTGAGCAGTTCTTC
cdr3_aa: CATRNPTSGDFSEQFF

d_call: -
j_call: TRBJ1-5
v_call: TRBV6-1
clone_size: -
cdr3_nt: TGTGCCAGCAGCGAAATCTTATACCAGGGAAATCAGCCCCAGCATTTT
cdr3_aa: CASSEILYQGNQPQHF

d_call: TRBD1
j_call: TRBJ2-5
v_call: TRBV30
clone_size: -
cdr3_nt: TGTGCCTGCTGGGGACAGGGAGAGACCCAGTACTTC
cdr3_aa: CACWGQGETQYF

d_call: TRBD2
j_call: TRBJ2-1
v_call: TRBV29-1
clone_size: -
cdr3_nt: TGCAGCGTTGAAGATCACGGGAGGGCCGAGGACAATGAGCAGTTCTTC
cdr3_aa: CSVEDHGRAEDNEQFF

d_call: -
j_call: TRBJ1-1
v_call: TRBV6-4
clone_size: -
cdr3_nt: TGTGCCAGCAGTGACAGGGGGAACACTGAAGCTTTCTTT
cdr3_aa: CASSDRGNTEAFF

d_call: -
j_call: TRBJ1-1
v_call: TRBV6-6
clone_size: -
cdr3_nt: TGTGCCAGCAGTTACCTTAGGTCGGGGTCTGAAGCTTTCTTT
cdr3_aa: CASSYLRSGSEAFF

d_call: -
j_call: TRBJ2-2
v_call: TRBV9
clone_size: -
cdr3_nt: TGTGCCAGCAGCGTAGCCAGGGGGAACACCGGGGAGCTGTTTTTT
cdr3_aa: CASSVARGNTGELFF

d_call: TRBD2
j_call: TRBJ2-5
v_call: TRBV29-1
clone_size: -
cdr3_nt: TGCAGCGTTGTATGGGGAGGGAAAGGGGAGACCCAGTACTTC
cdr3_aa: CSVVWGGKGETQYF

d_call: -
j_call: TRBJ1-1
v_call: TRBV4-2
clone_size: -
cdr3_nt: TGTGCCAGCAGTCAACTAACCCGGGGGGTCAACACTGAAGCTTTCTTT
cdr3_aa: CASSQLTRGVNTEAFF

d_call: -
j_call: TRBJ1-6
v_call: TRBV6-5
clone_size: -
cdr3_nt: TGTGCCAGCAGTTACACCGAGAGGTCACCCCTCCACTTT
cdr3_aa: CASSYTERSPLHF

d_call: TRBD2
j_call: TRBJ2-3
v_call: TRBV7-3
clone_size: -
cdr3_nt: TGTGCCAGCAGCCTCCTAGCGGGAGGTAGCACAGATACGCAGTATTTT
cdr3_aa: CASSLLAGGSTDTQYF

d_call: TRBD2
j_call: TRBJ2-5
v_call: TRBV7-8
clone_size: -
cdr3_nt: TGTGCCAGCAGTGGGGGGACTAGCGGGGTACAAGAGACCCAGTACTTC
cdr3_aa: CASSGGTSGVQETQYF

d_call: TRBD1
j_call: TRBJ2-7
v_call: TRBV5-6
clone_size: -
cdr3_nt: TGTGCCAGCAAAGGGACAGGGATCGAGCAGTACTTC
cdr3_aa: CASKGTGIEQYF

d_call: TRBD1
j_call: TRBJ2-7
v_call: TRBV30
clone_size: -
cdr3_nt: TGTGCCTGGAGGACAGGGGGCTCCTACGAGCAGTACTTC
cdr3_aa: CAWRTGGSYEQYF

d_call: TRBD2
j_call: TRBJ2-7
v_call: TRBV11-2
clone_size: once
cdr3_nt: TGTGCCAGCAGCTTAGGCGGGAGCTCCTACGAGCAGTACTTC
cdr3_aa: CASSLGGSSYEQYF

d_call: -
j_call: TRBJ1-4
v_call: TRBV6-4
clone_size: few
cdr3_nt: TGTGCCAGCACTTCAGGGGAAGGACAGCCTAATGAAAAACTGTTTTTT
cdr3_aa: CASTSGEGQPNEKLFF

d_call: -
j_call: TRBJ1-3
v_call: TRBV11-2
clone_size: -
cdr3_nt: TGTGCCAGCAGCTACAGCCGACAGTTCTCTGGAAACACCATATATTTT
cdr3_aa: CASSYSRQFSGNTIYF

d_call: TRBD1
j_call: TRBJ2-7
v_call: TRBV2
clone_size: -
cdr3_nt: TGTGCCAGCAGCCCAAACTTACGGGACAGGGCCTACGAGCAGTACTTC
cdr3_aa: CASSPNLRDRAYEQYF

d_call: -
j_call: TRBJ1-2
v_call: TRBV27
clone_size: -
cdr3_nt: TGTGCCAGCAGTCCACTACACCGGACAGATCTTTCCTATGGCTACACCTTC
cdr3_aa: CASSPLHRTDLSYGYTF

d_call: TRBD2
j_call: TRBJ2-1
v_call: TRBV27
clone_size: once
cdr3_nt: TGTGCCAGCAGTTTAACTTGGCAGGGTCTAGCGGGTTTCGATGAGCAGTTCTTC
cdr3_aa: CASSLTWQGLAGFDEQFF

d_call: TRBD2
j_call: TRBJ2-1
v_call: TRBV10-1
clone_size: once
cdr3_nt: TGCGCCAGCAGTCGTGCTCCGGAGACTAGCGGGAATGAGCAGTTCTTC
cdr3_aa: CASSRAPETSGNEQFF

d_call: -
j_call: TRBJ2-2
v_call: TRBV5-1
clone_size: -
cdr3_nt: TGCGCCAGCAGCTTGGTTAGCGTAAACACCGGGGAGCTGTTTTTT
cdr3_aa: CASSLVSVNTGELFF

d_call: TRBD2
j_call: TRBJ2-1
v_call: TRBV6-6
clone_size: -
cdr3_nt: TGTGCCAGCAGTTACTCGTCCGGACTAGCGTACAATGAGCAGTTCTTC
cdr3_aa: CASSYSSGLAYNEQFF

d_call: TRBD1
j_call: TRBJ1-1
v_call: TRBV7-2
clone_size: -
cdr3_nt: TGTGCCAGCAGCCCAACGGACAGGGGGGAAGCTTTCTTT
cdr3_aa: CASSPTDRGEAFF

d_call: -
j_call: TRBJ2-5
v_call: TRBV4-1
clone_size: -
cdr3_nt: TGCGCCAGCAGCCGCCCCCCGGGGACCCAGTACTTC
cdr3_aa: CASSRPPGTQYF

d_call: TRBD1
j_call: TRBJ2-7
v_call: TRBV5-8
clone_size: once
cdr3_nt: TGTGCCAGCAGCTCAAGGAACGGGACAGGGAAGGCATTCCACGAGCAGTACTTC
cdr3_aa: CASSSRNGTGKAFHEQYF

d_call: TRBD1
j_call: TRBJ1-2
v_call: TRBV28
clone_size: -
cdr3_nt: TGTGCCAGCACCCTGACAGGGACTAACTATGGCTACACCTTC
cdr3_aa: CASTLTGTNYGYTF

d_call: -
j_call: TRBJ2-7
v_call: TRBV27
clone_size: -
cdr3_nt: TGTGCCAGCAGTTTTTTGATGGGCCCGTCCTACGAGCAGTACTTC
cdr3_aa: CASSFLMGPSYEQYF

d_call: -
j_call: TRBJ2-1
v_call: TRBV28
clone_size: -
cdr3_nt: TGTGCCAGCAAAATCCAGGGGAACAATGAGCAGTTCTTC
cdr3_aa: CASKIQGNNEQFF

d_call: TRBD2
j_call: TRBJ2-7
v_call: TRBV2
clone_size: -
cdr3_nt: TGTGCCAGCAGGGGGGACTATTCCTACGAGCAGTACTTC
cdr3_aa: CASRGDYSYEQYF

d_call: TRBD2
j_call: TRBJ2-3
v_call: TRBV28
clone_size: -
cdr3_nt: TGTGCCAGCAGTCCCGGACTAGCGGCAGATACGCAGTATTTT
cdr3_aa: CASSPGLAADTQYF

d_call: -
j_call: TRBJ2-7
v_call: TRBV11-2
clone_size: -
cdr3_nt: TGTGCCAGCAGCCGTGGACAGACCTACGAGCAGTACTTC
cdr3_aa: CASSRGQTYEQYF

d_call: TRBD2
j_call: TRBJ2-5
v_call: TRBV4-2
clone_size: -
cdr3_nt: TGTGCCAGCAGCCCCAACCTTTTAGGGGAGGGCCTGAGGGAGACCCAGTACTTC
cdr3_aa: CASSPNLLGEGLRETQYF

d_call: TRBD1
j_call: TRBJ2-7
v_call: TRBV13
clone_size: once
cdr3_nt: TGTGCCAGCAGCTTTACCGGGACAGGGAAACGCGAGCAGTACTTC
cdr3_aa: CASSFTGTGKREQYF

d_call: -
j_call: TRBJ1-1
v_call: TRBV4-1
clone_size: -
cdr3_nt: TGCGCCAGCAGCCAAGTAATGGGGGCAAGTTGGACTGAAGCTTTCTTT
cdr3_aa: CASSQVMGASWTEAFF

d_call: -
j_call: TRBJ2-3
v_call: TRBV5-1
clone_size: -
cdr3_nt: TGCGCCAGCAGCCCGGGGATGACTTGGACGCAGTATTTT
cdr3_aa: CASSPGMTWTQYF

d_call: -
j_call: TRBJ2-1
v_call: TRBV7-9
clone_size: -
cdr3_nt: TGTGCCAGCAGCTTATCTAAGATGGAGCAGTTCTTC
cdr3_aa: CASSLSKMEQFF

d_call: TRBD1
j_call: TRBJ2-2
v_call: TRBV18
clone_size: -
cdr3_nt: TGTGCCAGCTCACCGTATTTTGGACAGGGGGAGTCTAACACCGGGGAGCTGTTTTTT
cdr3_aa: CASSPYFGQGESNTGELFF

d_call: TRBD2
j_call: TRBJ2-1
v_call: TRBV5-4
clone_size: -
cdr3_nt: TGTGCCAGCAGCTTGGACCAGCGGGGGGAGAACTACAATGAGCAGTTCTTC
cdr3_aa: CASSLDQRGENYNEQFF

d_call: -
j_call: TRBJ1-1
v_call: TRBV19
clone_size: -
cdr3_nt: TGTGCCAGTAGTATAGCCGGGACTGAAGCTTTCTTT
cdr3_aa: CASSIAGTEAFF

d_call: TRBD2
j_call: TRBJ2-7
v_call: TRBV6-6
clone_size: -
cdr3_nt: TGTGCCAGCAGAGAACTAGCGGGAGTCCACGAGCAGTACTTC
cdr3_aa: CASRELAGVHEQYF

d_call: TRBD2
j_call: TRBJ2-7
v_call: TRBV13
clone_size: -
cdr3_nt: TGTGCCAGCAGCTTTCGACTAGCGGGAGTCTCCGAGCAGTACTTC
cdr3_aa: CASSFRLAGVSEQYF

d_call: -
j_call: TRBJ2-1
v_call: TRBV7-6
clone_size: -
cdr3_nt: TGTGCCAGCAGCTTAGCGGGAGAATCTTACAATGAGCAGTTCTTC
cdr3_aa: CASSLAGESYNEQFF